Listed below are T cell receptor beta chains from one sample, sequenced in a study of shared clonotypes between healthy human individuals. The data were produced by immunoSEQ multiplex PCR, yet TCRdb's version contains in-frame clones alone and is incomplete. This sample has approximately 2.5 million clones, with just over 90% found just once. The sequenced sample consisted of naive CD4+ T cells sorted from blood. These receptors were obtained from a man aged 18 to 35 in good health. Each CDR3 is given with its conserved first and last residue. D genes are given only for firm matches. For some rows the clone size is stated as once, few or many, or as a class when expanded; others skip it.

v_gene: TRBV11-2; j_gene: TRBJ2-5; d_gene: TRBD2; abundance: -; CDR3aa: CASSFGSSGIAGETQYF; CDR3nt: TGTGCCAGCAGCTTTGGGTCTAGCGGGATAGCCGGGGAGACCCAGTACTTC
v_gene: TRBV5-1; j_gene: TRBJ2-7; d_gene: -; abundance: -; CDR3aa: CASSLLTGSYEQYF; CDR3nt: TGCGCCAGCAGCTTGCTGACCGGAAGCTACGAGCAGTACTTC
v_gene: TRBV9; j_gene: TRBJ2-3; d_gene: TRBD2; abundance: once; CDR3aa: CASSVAAGLMTDTQYF; CDR3nt: TGTGCCAGCAGCGTAGCAGCGGGACTAATGACAGATACGCAGTATTTT
v_gene: TRBV5-1; j_gene: TRBJ1-4; d_gene: TRBD1; abundance: -; CDR3aa: CASSLEGDRENEKLFF; CDR3nt: TGCGCCAGCAGCTTGGAAGGGGACAGGGAGAATGAAAAACTGTTTTTT
v_gene: TRBV7-6; j_gene: TRBJ1-1; d_gene: -; abundance: -; CDR3aa: CASSLRGGMNTEAFF; CDR3nt: TGTGCCAGCAGCTTAAGGGGGGGCATGAACACTGAAGCTTTCTTT
v_gene: TRBV10-3; j_gene: TRBJ1-5; d_gene: TRBD1; abundance: -; CDR3aa: CTTLTWRDREGQPQHF; CDR3nt: TGTACTACCCTCACGTGGCGAGACAGGGAAGGTCAGCCCCAGCATTTT
v_gene: TRBV15; j_gene: TRBJ2-1; d_gene: -; abundance: -; CDR3aa: CATSRANPPNEQFF; CDR3nt: TGTGCCACCAGCAGAGCGAATCCGCCCAATGAGCAGTTCTTC
v_gene: TRBV4-1; j_gene: TRBJ2-5; d_gene: -; abundance: -; CDR3aa: CASSLTGLLISQETQYF; CDR3nt: TGCGCCAGCAGCCTAACAGGGTTACTAATCAGCCAAGAGACCCAGTACTTC
v_gene: TRBV7-3; j_gene: TRBJ1-1; d_gene: -; abundance: -; CDR3aa: CASSLTLQGGISEAFF; CDR3nt: TGTGCCAGCAGCTTAACCTTACAAGGGGGTATCTCTGAAGCTTTCTTT
v_gene: TRBV7-9; j_gene: TRBJ2-1; d_gene: -; abundance: -; CDR3aa: CASSLSWAREQFF; CDR3nt: TGTGCCAGCAGCTTAAGTTGGGCACGCGAGCAGTTCTTC
v_gene: TRBV2; j_gene: TRBJ1-2; d_gene: -; abundance: -; CDR3aa: CASSDSERSGGYTF; CDR3nt: TGTGCCAGCAGTGATTCTGAACGCTCGGGAGGCTACACCTTC
v_gene: TRBV11-3; j_gene: TRBJ2-7; d_gene: TRBD2; abundance: -; CDR3aa: CASSLYSGSSYEQYF; CDR3nt: TGTGCCAGCAGCCTTTATAGCGGGTCCTCCTACGAGCAGTACTTC
v_gene: TRBV2; j_gene: TRBJ2-5; d_gene: TRBD1; abundance: -; CDR3aa: CASSERGDSSPTQYF; CDR3nt: TGTGCCAGCAGTGAAAGAGGGGACAGCTCACCGACCCAGTACTTC
v_gene: TRBV5-1; j_gene: TRBJ2-7; d_gene: TRBD1; abundance: -; CDR3aa: CASSSGTVSYEQYF; CDR3nt: TGCGCCAGCAGCTCGGGGACAGTTTCCTACGAGCAGTACTTC